The present T cell receptor beta chain was sequenced within a study of T cell responses to AZD1222 COVID-19 vaccine. Study-level results: The donor group comprised mostly white British people and more females; the analysis possibly underestimated clonal diversity.

Turning to this clone: No antigen is known for it.

Some clones are missing from TCRdb's copy, which holds only in-frame ones; the method was immunoSEQ multiplex PCR. Seen here are about 150,000 clones, 91% observed once, and the top ten hold about 5.3%. Germline lookup yields CDR1 DFQATT and CDR2 SNEGSKA (reference sequence). This CDR3 region has 13 residues. The V end lost 3 bases, the J end lost 0 bases, and 3 bases lay between the germline ends. Here the sequenced sample was peripheral blood, taken on day 0 of AZD1222 vaccination. The receptor was isolated from an adult in good health. This rearrangement joins TRBV20-1 to TRBJ1-6; D is unclear. The CDR3 loop reads CSASSSYNSPLHF. CDR3 in DNA: TGCAGTGCTAGTAGCTCCTATAATTCACCCCTCCACTTT.